The 9 T cell receptor beta chains below all came from one sample that was sequenced in a study of PD-L1 blockade in urothelial cancer (dated by TCRdb to 2016 to 2017). The library came from the immunoSEQ multiplex PCR assay. TCRdb holds this immuneACCESS table with in-frame rearrangements only. Some clones are missing; in checked studies, unresolved V genes explain under half, and the rest has no known cause. The sample table contains fewer than 25,000 clones; only one count was recorded for around 88% of them. Together, the top ten hold approximately 2.8% of the sample. Sequences were derived from PBMCs, sampled around atezolizumab (anti-PD-L1) treatment. The receptor set was obtained from a man between 50 and 59 years old with urothelial cancer.

This clone was detected only a few times. CDR3 DNA: TGTGCCAGCAGCCGACTAGCGGGGGGGCAACCATTCTTC. Amino acid sequence: CASSRLAGGQPFF. The chain couples TRBV4-2 to TRBJ2-1; 14 bases agree with TRBD2. V was clipped by 4 bases and J by 16 bases; unmatched bases: 6. The CDR3 runs 13 residues. Germline CDR1 and CDR2: LGHNA and YNFKEQ.

V is TRBV5-1 and J is TRBJ2-5; D ambiguous. V was shortened by 0 bases and J by 7 bases, with 10 bases between the two germline ends. The germline V gene encodes CDR1 SGHRS and CDR2 YFSETQ. The CDR3 is 13 amino acids. The CDR3 region is CASSLATIPTQYF. CDR3 sequence (DNA): TGCGCCAGCAGCTTGGCTACTATCCCGACCCAGTACTTC.

The table lists this clone with a count of one. V gene TRBV5-1 combines with J gene TRBJ2-7; 11 positions match TRBD2. The CDR3 contains 15 residues. Germline V gives CDR1 SGHRS, CDR2 YFSETQ. V was clipped by 4 bases and J by 4 bases; unmatched bases: 7. As DNA, the CDR3 is TGCGCCAGCAGCCAACTAGCGGGAGATAAGTACGAGCAGTACTTC. As protein: CASSQLAGDKYEQYF.

This sequence joins TRBV7-9 and TRBJ1-1; a weak D match, TRBD1 (6 bases). The germline V gene encodes CDR1 SEHNR and CDR2 FQNEAQ (reference sequence). This CDR3 comprises 16 residues. V gave up 5 bases and J gave up 0 bases, with 16 bases separating them. CDR3 loop: CASSQGTWGMNTEAFF. CDR3 sequence (DNA): TGTGCCAGCAGCCAGGGGACCTGGGGGATGAACACTGAAGCTTTCTTT.

The V call is TRBV19, the J call TRBJ2-1; TRBD2 aligns across 8 bases. The CDR3 contains 17 residues. The junction had 15 bases not matched to a gene; V was cut back by 6 bases and J by 5 bases. Germline lookup yields CDR1 LNHDA and CDR2 SQIVND (reference sequence). In DNA, the CDR3 is TGTGCCAGTAGGGGACTAGGGGCACCTTCCGTAAACAATGAGCAGTTCTTC. As protein: CASRGLGAPSVNNEQFF.

The CDR3: CASRSGTQETQYF. The CDR3 bases are TGTGCCAGCAGGTCCGGGACACAAGAGACCCAGTACTTC. V usage is TRBV6-5 and J usage is TRBJ2-5, with a weak D call TRBD1 (6 bases). CDR3 length: 13 residues. Looked up from germline, CDR1 is MNHEY and CDR2 is SVGAGI. V was shortened by 6 bases and J by 2 bases, with 10 bases between the two germline ends.

This chain connects TRBV25-1 to TRBJ2-2; 10 bases are a match to TRBD1. The CDR3 loop spans 16 amino acids. Germline V CDR1 and CDR2: MGHDK, SYGVNS. Trimming at V came to 0 bases and at J to 7 bases, leaving 5 bases not matched to a gene. The CDR3: CASSEYVDRGNGELFF. The DNA of the CDR3 is TGTGCCAGCAGTGAATACGTGGACAGGGGGAACGGGGAGCTGTTTTTT. Together with reference TRBV25-1 and TRBJ2-2, the CDR3 gives the full variable domain: EADIYQTPRYLVIGTGKKITLECSQTMGHDKMYWYQQDPGMELHLIHYSYGVNSTEKGDLSSESTVSRIRTEHFPLTLESARPSHTSQYLCASSEYVDRGNGELFFGEGSRLTVL.

The V gene is TRBV11-2, the J gene TRBJ2-7, with D tentatively TRBD2 (5 bases). The CDR3 loop spans 15 amino acids. From germline, CDR1 is SGHAT and CDR2 FQNNGV. Between the trimmed V and J ends, which lost 4 bases and 5 bases, there was a span of 18 bases. The CDR3 reads CASSYTRGTPNEQYF. The CDR3 coding sequence is TGTGCCAGCAGCTATACTCGGGGAACCCCAAACGAGCAGTACTTC.

DNA of the CDR3: TGTGCCAGCAGCCCAGACAGGACGAACACCGGGGAGCTGTTTTTT. Amino acid sequence: CASSPDRTNTGELFF. The chain is built from TRBV7-3 and TRBJ2-2; perhaps TRBD1 as D (6 bases). Deletions cut 5 bases from V and 0 bases from J, with 10 bases between. The germline V gene has CDR1 SGHTA and CDR2 FQGTGA. The CDR3 runs to 15 residues.